This T cell receptor beta chain stems from a study of cytomegalovirus exposure and HLA in healthy donors. The study, taken as a whole, reports: The study flagged around 160 TCR beta chains as cytomegalovirus-associated.

Comments on this clone: The antigen is not known.

J was trimmed by 4 bases and V by 3 bases; bases with no gene match: 4. Per germline, CDR1 LNHNV and CDR2 YYDKDF (reference sequence). This CDR3 contains 14 residues. PCR involved 60 Vbeta and 13 Jbeta primers. Repertoires were generated with immunoSEQ multiplex PCR, while TCRdb's copy carries only in-frame clones and drops some. Here the sample spans 120,000 or so clones, approximately 72% being singletons. Sequences were obtained from PBMCs. This receptor was obtained from a woman between 45 and 65 years old in good health and CMV-seropositive. This chain joins TRBV15 and TRBJ2-7, with 9 bases fitting TRBD1. For the CDR3, the DNA is TGTGCCACCAGCAGCAGACAGGGGGAATACGAGCAGTACTTC. Its translation: CATSSRQGEYEQYF.